The clone carrying this T cell receptor (beta chain) was counted at least ten times. Its cognate antigen is unknown. The record originates from a study of response to subunit inactivated influenza vaccine. Study-wide findings and caveats: Authors suggested each seasonal influenza vaccination recruits few new T cells.

TCRdb itself ran the RT-PCR reads through MiXCR, one entry per CDR3 protein. This sample has 710,000 or so distinct CDR3 sequences, with approximately 14% found just once. This CDR3 spans 14 amino acids. Per the germline V gene, CDR1 is KGHSH and CDR2 is LQKENI. J lost 3 bases, V lost 6 bases, and 6 bases had no gene match. The sample was PBMCs from blood, taken 12 days after vaccination. V gene TRBV18 combines with J gene TRBJ2-7; 9 bases line up with TRBD1. The receptor was derived from a man aged 50-60 years who received an inactivated influenza vaccine. The CDR3 DNA reads as TGTGCCAGCTCCGATATGACAGGGGGCTACGAGCAGTACTTC. Its protein is CASSDMTGGYEQYF.